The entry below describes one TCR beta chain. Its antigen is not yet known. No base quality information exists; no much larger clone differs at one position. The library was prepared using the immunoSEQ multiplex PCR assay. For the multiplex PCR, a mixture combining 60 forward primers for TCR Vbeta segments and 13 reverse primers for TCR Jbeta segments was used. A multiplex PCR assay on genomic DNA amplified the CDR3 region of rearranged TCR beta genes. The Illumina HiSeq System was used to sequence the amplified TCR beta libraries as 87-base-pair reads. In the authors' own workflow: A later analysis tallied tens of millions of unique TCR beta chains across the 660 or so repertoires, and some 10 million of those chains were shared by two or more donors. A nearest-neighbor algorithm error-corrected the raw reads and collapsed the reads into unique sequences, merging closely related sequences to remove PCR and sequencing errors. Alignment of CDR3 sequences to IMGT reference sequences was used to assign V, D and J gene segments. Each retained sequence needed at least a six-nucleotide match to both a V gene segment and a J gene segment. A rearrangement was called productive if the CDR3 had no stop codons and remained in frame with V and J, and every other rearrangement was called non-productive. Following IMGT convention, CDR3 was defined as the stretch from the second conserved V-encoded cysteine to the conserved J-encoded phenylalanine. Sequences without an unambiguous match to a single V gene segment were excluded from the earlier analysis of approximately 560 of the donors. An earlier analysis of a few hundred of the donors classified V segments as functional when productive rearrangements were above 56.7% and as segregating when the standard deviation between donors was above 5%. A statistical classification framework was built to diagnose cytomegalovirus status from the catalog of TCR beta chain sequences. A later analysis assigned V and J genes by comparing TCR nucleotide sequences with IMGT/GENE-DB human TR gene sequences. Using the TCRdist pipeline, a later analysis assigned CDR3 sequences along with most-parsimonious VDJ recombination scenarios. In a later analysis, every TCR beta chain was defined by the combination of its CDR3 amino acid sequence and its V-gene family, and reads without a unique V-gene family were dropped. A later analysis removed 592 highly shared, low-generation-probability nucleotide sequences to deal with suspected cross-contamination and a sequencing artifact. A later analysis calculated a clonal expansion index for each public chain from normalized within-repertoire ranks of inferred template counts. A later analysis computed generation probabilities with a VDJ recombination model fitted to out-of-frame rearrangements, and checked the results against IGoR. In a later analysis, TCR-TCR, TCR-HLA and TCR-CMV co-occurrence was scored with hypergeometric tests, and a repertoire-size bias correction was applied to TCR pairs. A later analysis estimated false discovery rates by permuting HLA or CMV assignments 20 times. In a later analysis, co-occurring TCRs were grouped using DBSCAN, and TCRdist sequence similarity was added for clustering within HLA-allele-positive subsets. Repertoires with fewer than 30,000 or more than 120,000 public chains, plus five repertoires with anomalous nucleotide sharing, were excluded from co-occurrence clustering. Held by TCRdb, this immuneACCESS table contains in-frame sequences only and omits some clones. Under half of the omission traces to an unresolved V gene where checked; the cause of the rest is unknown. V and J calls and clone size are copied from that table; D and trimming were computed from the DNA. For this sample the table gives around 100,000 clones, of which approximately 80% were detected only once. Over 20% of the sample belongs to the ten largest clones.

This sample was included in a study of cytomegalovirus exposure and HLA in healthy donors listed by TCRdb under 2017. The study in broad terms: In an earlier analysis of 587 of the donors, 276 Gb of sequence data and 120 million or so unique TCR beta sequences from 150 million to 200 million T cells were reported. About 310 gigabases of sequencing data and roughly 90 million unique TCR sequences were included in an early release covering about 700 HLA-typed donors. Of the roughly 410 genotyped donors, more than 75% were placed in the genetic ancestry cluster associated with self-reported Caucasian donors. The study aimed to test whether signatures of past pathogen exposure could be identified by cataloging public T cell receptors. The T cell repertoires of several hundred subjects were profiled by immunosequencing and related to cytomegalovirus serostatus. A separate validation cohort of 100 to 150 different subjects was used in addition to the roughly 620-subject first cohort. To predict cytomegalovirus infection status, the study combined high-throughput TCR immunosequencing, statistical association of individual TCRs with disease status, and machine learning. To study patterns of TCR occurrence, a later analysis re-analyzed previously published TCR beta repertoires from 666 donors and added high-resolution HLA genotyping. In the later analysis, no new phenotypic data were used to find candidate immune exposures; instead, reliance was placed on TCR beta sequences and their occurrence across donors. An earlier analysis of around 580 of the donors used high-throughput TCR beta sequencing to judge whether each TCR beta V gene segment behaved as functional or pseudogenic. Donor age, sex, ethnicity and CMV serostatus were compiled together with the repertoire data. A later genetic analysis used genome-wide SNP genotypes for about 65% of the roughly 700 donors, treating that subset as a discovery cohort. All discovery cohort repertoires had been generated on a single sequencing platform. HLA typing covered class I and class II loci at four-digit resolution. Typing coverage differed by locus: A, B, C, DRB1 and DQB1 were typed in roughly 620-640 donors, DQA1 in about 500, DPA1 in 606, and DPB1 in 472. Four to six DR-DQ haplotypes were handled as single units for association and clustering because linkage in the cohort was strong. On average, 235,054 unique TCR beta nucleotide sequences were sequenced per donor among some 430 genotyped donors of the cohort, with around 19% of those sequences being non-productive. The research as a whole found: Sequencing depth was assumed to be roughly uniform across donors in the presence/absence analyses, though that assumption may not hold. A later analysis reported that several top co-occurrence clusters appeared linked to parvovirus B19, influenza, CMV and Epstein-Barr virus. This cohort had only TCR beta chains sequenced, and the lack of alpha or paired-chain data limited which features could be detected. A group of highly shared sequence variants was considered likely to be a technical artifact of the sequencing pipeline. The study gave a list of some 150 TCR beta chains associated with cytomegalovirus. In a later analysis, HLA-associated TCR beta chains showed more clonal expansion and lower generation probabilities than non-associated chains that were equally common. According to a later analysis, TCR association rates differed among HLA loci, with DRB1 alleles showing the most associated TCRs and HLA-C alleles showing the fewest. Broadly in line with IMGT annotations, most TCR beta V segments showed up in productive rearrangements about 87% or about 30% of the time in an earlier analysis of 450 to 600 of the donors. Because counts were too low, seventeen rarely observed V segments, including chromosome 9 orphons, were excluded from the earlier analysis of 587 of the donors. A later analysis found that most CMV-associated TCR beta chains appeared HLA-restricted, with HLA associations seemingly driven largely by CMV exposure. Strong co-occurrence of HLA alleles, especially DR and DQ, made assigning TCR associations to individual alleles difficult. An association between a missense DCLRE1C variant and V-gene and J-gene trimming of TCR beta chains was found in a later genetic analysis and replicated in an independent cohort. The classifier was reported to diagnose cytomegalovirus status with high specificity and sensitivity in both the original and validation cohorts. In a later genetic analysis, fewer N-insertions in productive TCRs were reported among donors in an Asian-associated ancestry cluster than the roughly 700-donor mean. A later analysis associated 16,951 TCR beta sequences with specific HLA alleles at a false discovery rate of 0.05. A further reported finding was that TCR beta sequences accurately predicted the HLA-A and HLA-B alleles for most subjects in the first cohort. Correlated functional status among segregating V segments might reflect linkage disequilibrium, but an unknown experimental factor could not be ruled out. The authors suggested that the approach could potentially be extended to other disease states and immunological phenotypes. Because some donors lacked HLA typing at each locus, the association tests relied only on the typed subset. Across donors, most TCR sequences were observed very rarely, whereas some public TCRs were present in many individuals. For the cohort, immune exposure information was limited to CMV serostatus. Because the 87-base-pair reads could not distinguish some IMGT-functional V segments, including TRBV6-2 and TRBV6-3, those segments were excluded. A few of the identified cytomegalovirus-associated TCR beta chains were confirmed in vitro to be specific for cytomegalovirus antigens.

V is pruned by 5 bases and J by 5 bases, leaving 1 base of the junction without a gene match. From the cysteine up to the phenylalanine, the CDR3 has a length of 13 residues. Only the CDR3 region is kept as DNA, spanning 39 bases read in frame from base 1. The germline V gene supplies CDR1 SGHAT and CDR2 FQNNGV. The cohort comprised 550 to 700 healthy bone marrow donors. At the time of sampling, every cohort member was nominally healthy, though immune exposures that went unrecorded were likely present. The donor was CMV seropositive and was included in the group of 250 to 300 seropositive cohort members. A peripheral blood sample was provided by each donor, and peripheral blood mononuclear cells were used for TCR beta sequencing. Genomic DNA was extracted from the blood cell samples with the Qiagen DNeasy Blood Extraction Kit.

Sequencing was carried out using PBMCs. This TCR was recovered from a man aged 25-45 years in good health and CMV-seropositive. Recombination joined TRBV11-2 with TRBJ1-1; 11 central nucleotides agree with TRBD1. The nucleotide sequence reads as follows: TGTGCCAGCAGCCGGGACAGGGGGACTGAAGCTTTCTTT. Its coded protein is CASSRDRGTEAFF. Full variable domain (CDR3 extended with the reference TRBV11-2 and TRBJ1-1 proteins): EAGVAQSPRYKIIEKRQSVAFWCNPISGHATLYWYQQILGQGPKLLIQFQNNGVVDDSQLPKDRFSAERLKGVDSTLKIQPAKLEDSAVYLCASSRDRGTEAFFGQGTRLTVV.